The next 28 T cell receptor beta chains were all read from a single sample in a study of T cell responses to AZD1222 COVID-19 vaccine. Produced via immunoSEQ multiplex PCR; TCRdb's table is partial and in-frame only. The sample includes 99,000 or so clones, 89% of them seen just once. The input for sequencing was peripheral blood, taken 28 days after the second AZD1222 dose. Receptors were obtained from an adult who received the AZD1222 COVID-19 vaccine.

The chain is built from TRBV7-9 and TRBJ2-6; D remains unclear. Germline CDR1 SEHNR, CDR2 FQNEAQ (reference sequence). The ends were cut back, 2 bases at V and 0 bases at J, with 8 bases in the middle. The CDR3 contains 16 residues. The CDR3 reads CASSLWQPSGANVLTF. The CDR3 coding sequence is TGTGCCAGCAGCTTATGGCAGCCCTCTGGGGCCAACGTCCTGACTTTC.

This chain connects TRBV19 to TRBJ2-7; D call uncertain. This CDR3 is 13 amino acids long. Trimming cost V 0 bases and J 3 bases, with 6 bases left between them. The germline V gene encodes CDR1 LNHDA and CDR2 SQIVND (reference sequence). The CDR3 DNA reads as TGTGCCAGTAGTATAGACAAAAACTACGAGCAGTACTTC. Amino acid sequence: CASSIDKNYEQYF.

The chain recombines TRBV7-7 with TRBJ2-3; 12 bases agree with TRBD2. The ends lost 4 bases at V and 5 bases at J; junction bases unmatched: 1. CDR3 length: 14 residues. The germline gives CDR1 SSHAT, CDR2 FNYEAQ (reference sequence). The CDR3 DNA reads as TGTGCCAGCAGCTCGGGACTAGCGGGAGATACGCAGTATTTT. Translating it yields CASSSGLAGDTQYF.

The rearrangement links TRBV11-3 to TRBJ2-2, with unresolved D. CDR1 is SGHNT and CDR2 is YENEEA in the germline V gene. This CDR3 comprises 13 residues. Between the trimmed V and J ends, which lost 5 bases and 5 bases, there was a span of 9 bases. CDR3: CASSVSRTGELFF. The CDR3 nucleotides read TGTGCCAGCAGCGTCTCGAGGACCGGGGAGCTGTTTTTT.

The chain combines TRBV18 with TRBJ1-2, with D possibly matching TRBD1 (5 bases). CDR3 length equals 16 residues. The germline V gene has CDR1 KGHSH and CDR2 LQKENI. Trimming shortened V by 4 bases and J by 7 bases, and 22 bases separated the two germline ends. CDR3 region: CASSLNSLRGAAGYTF. The DNA of the CDR3 is TGTGCCAGCTCACTTAACAGCCTTAGAGGGGCTGCTGGCTACACCTTC.

The chain recombines TRBV5-5 with TRBJ2-3, with D perhaps matching TRBD2 (6 bases). The CDR3 consists of 15 residues. The V end was cut by 0 bases, the J end by 3 bases, with 11 bases between. Germline CDR1 is SGHKS and CDR2 is YYEKEE (reference sequence). CDR3 nucleotides: TGTGCCAGCAGCTTGGCCCGGGGGTTTACAGATACGCAGTATTTT. Its protein product is CASSLARGFTDTQYF.

CDR3 DNA: TGTGCCAGCAGTCGGGACCGGTACTACAATGAGCAGTTCTTC. Amino acids: CASSRDRYYNEQFF. This chain links TRBV6-5 with TRBJ2-1; D is perhaps TRBD1 or TRBD2 (5 bases each). V lost 5 bases and J lost 3, with 11 bases in between. This CDR3 is 14 amino acids long. Germline values: CDR1 MNHEY, CDR2 SVGAGI.

This rearrangement joins TRBV28 to TRBJ2-7, with TRBD1 matching 7 bases. J gave up 0 bases and V 4 bases, and 3 bases lay outside the gene matches. The V gene's germline CDR1 is MDHEN and CDR2 SYDVKM. This CDR3 region has 14 residues. The CDR3 reads CASSSDRYSYEQYF. CDR3 nucleotide sequence: TGTGCCAGCAGTTCGGACAGGTACTCCTACGAGCAGTACTTC. The complete variable domain, with remaining parts taken from reference TRBV28 and TRBJ2-7, reads DVKVTQSSRYLVKRTGEKVFLECVQDMDHENMFWYRQDPGLGLRLIYFSYDVKMKEKGDIPEGYSVSREKKERFSLILESASTNQTSMYLCASSSDRYSYEQYFGPGTRLTVT.

In its sample, this clone was seen a few times. The chain couples TRBV18 to TRBJ2-7; TRBD1 agrees at 9 bases. CDR3 length equals 16 residues. Germline V gene sequence: CDR1 KGHSH, CDR2 LQKENI. J gave up 5 bases and V 4 bases, and 12 bases lay outside the gene matches. CDR3 loop: CASSQGGTGMQNEQYF. CDR3 coding DNA: TGTGCCAGCTCACAAGGGGGGACAGGGATGCAGAACGAGCAGTACTTC.

The V call is TRBV5-1, the J call TRBJ1-3; D uncertain. Per the germline V gene, CDR1 is SGHRS and CDR2 is YFSETQ. The CDR3 extends over 15 amino acids. Trimming took 1 base from V and 0 from J, leaving 8 bases between them. The DNA for the CDR3 is TGCGCCAGCAGCTTGATGGCATCCTCTGGAAACACCATATATTTT. As protein: CASSLMASSGNTIYF.

The V gene is TRBV5-1, the J gene TRBJ1-4; TRBD1 agrees at 9 bases. V lost 4 bases to trimming and J lost 3 bases; unmatched junction nucleotides: 4. Germline values: CDR1 SGHRS, CDR2 YFSETQ. The CDR3 extends over 15 amino acids. CDR3 coding DNA: TGCGCCAGCAGCGGAACAGGGGGCCCTAATGAAAAACTGTTTTTT. Residues: CASSGTGGPNEKLFF.

The J gene is TRBJ2-1, the V gene TRBV5-6; D gene ambiguous. Germline V gene data show CDR1 as SGHDT and CDR2 as YYEEEE. CDR3 length: 14 amino acids. V was shortened by 6 bases and J by 16 bases, with 26 bases between the two germline ends. The CDR3 sequence is CASTRTHPGSPGFF. The CDR3 DNA reads as TGTGCCAGCACCCGAACACATCCCGGGTCCCCCGGCTTCTTC.

The V gene is TRBV19, the J gene TRBJ1-4; D call uncertain. Trimming left V 5 bases short and J 8 bases short, with 18 bases between. CDR1 is LNHDA, CDR2 SQIVND, per germline (reference sequence). The CDR3 spans 15 residues. CDR3 in DNA: TGTGCCAGTAGTGTTGGGTCCGCCATAGGAGAAAAACTGTTTTTT. It is translated as CASSVGSAIGEKLFF.

This chain uses TRBV2 with TRBJ2-7, with 7 bases matching TRBD1. The length of the CDR3 is 14 residues. Trimming took 7 bases from V and 1 from J; bases not matched to a gene: 7. Germline assignment: CDR1 SNHLY and CDR2 FYNNEI. The CDR3 DNA reads as TGTGCCAGCACACAAGACAGGGAATCCTACGAGCAGTACTTC. Its translation is CASTQDRESYEQYF.

V gene TRBV2 combines with J gene TRBJ1-6; TRBD1 aligns across 7 bases. V lost 6 bases, J lost 7 bases, and 9 bases stayed unmatched. The germline gives CDR1 SNHLY, CDR2 FYNNEI. CDR3 length equals 15 residues. The CDR3: CASRQQGQINSPLHF. CDR3 coding DNA: TGTGCCAGCAGGCAACAGGGGCAAATAAATTCACCCCTCCACTTT.

The V and J genes are TRBV7-8 and TRBJ2-7; 8 nucleotides line up with TRBD1. Per germline, CDR1 SGHVS and CDR2 FQNEAQ. With V trimmed by 5 bases and J by 0 bases, 6 bases remained unmatched. CDR3 length: 15 amino acids. The CDR3 reads CASSPRQGSSYEQYF. CDR3 sequence (DNA): TGTGCCAGCAGCCCGAGACAGGGGAGCTCCTACGAGCAGTACTTC.

The rearrangement joins TRBV10-3 to TRBJ2-7; D tentatively reads TRBD1 or TRBD2 (5 bases each). Germline assignment: CDR1 ENHRY and CDR2 SYGVKD. Trimming took 10 bases from V and 7 from J, leaving 20 bases between them. There are 13 residues in the CDR3. The CDR3 nucleotides are TGTGCCACAAGGGACCCGGGGACGAGGGAGCAGTACTTC. This translates into CATRDPGTREQYF.

In DNA form, the CDR3 reads TGTGCCAGCAGTGAAGAATTGACCTCGCGTTACGAGCAGTACTTC. Amino acids: CASSEELTSRYEQYF. V and J are TRBV6-1 and TRBJ2-7; D call uncertain. The germline V and J ends were trimmed by 1 base and 4 bases, with 14 bases remaining between them. CDR3 length: 15 amino acids. Germline V gene data show CDR1 as MNHNS and CDR2 as SASEGT.

This clone was seen only a few times. V usage is TRBV5-1 and J usage is TRBJ1-1, with D possibly TRBD1 on 6 matching bases. The CDR3 spans 18 residues. Trimming left V 4 bases short and J 1 base short, with 23 bases between. Germline CDR1 is SGHRS and CDR2 is YFSETQ. The chain's CDR3 is CASSPATGMGSGNTEAFF. The DNA for the CDR3 is TGCGCCAGCAGCCCGGCGACAGGAATGGGGTCAGGGAACACTGAAGCTTTCTTT.

The CDR3 bases are TGTGCCATTCGACAGGGAATTTCTAATTCACCCCTCCACTTT. Protein sequence: CAIRQGISNSPLHF. V is TRBV10-3 and J is TRBJ1-6; TRBD1 agrees at 7 bases. The CDR3 contains 14 residues. Germline trimming cut 9 bases from V and 6 bases from J; bases unmatched to any gene: 8. The germline V gene has CDR1 ENHRY and CDR2 SYGVKD.

This clone was seen more than once but under ten times. The CDR3 loop reads CASSSTQDGDPYEQYF. The CDR3 coding sequence is TGTGCCAGCAGCTCGACTCAAGACGGAGACCCCTACGAGCAGTACTTC. The gene calls are TRBV7-9 and TRBJ2-7; D remains ambiguous. CDR1 and CDR2 (germline): SEHNR, FQNEAQ (reference sequence). This CDR3 has 16 amino acids. Trimming took 4 bases from V and 2 from J, leaving 18 bases between them.

The genes are TRBV7-2 and TRBJ2-7, with 8 bases identical to TRBD2. The germline V gene encodes CDR1 SGHTA and CDR2 FQGNSA. This CDR3 is built from 14 residues. V was pared by 1 base and J by 3 bases, with 2 bases of the junction left unmatched. Written as DNA, the CDR3 is TGTGCCAGCAGCTTAGGAGGGACTAGCTACGAGCAGTACTTC. This encodes CASSLGGTSYEQYF. Complete variable domain (other parts from reference TRBV7-2 and TRBJ2-7): GAGVSQSPSNKVTEKGKDVELRCDPISGHTALYWYRQSLGQGLEFLIYFQGNSAPDKSGLPSDRFSAERTGGSVSTLTIQRTQQEDSAVYLCASSLGGTSYEQYFGPGTRLTVT.

The CDR3 nucleotides read TGTGCCAGCAGCTTAGACGGATCCCCCGAGGCCCAGCATTTT. Its protein product is CASSLDGSPEAQHF. The V call is TRBV7-8, the J call TRBJ1-5; no firm D call. This CDR3 comprises 14 residues. Trimming removed 1 base from V and 11 bases from J, with 15 bases in between. CDR1 and CDR2 from the germline V gene are SGHVS and FQNEAQ.

J is TRBJ1-2 and V is TRBV7-9; TRBD1 agrees at 7 bases. The CDR3 is 14 residues long. The junction had 5 bases not matched to a gene; V was cut back by 1 base and J by 6 bases. Germline assignment: CDR1 SEHNR and CDR2 FQNEAQ (reference sequence). CDR3 residues: CASSLGQGWNGYTF. As DNA, the CDR3 is TGTGCCAGCAGCTTAGGACAGGGTTGGAATGGCTACACCTTC.

V and J are TRBV5-4 and TRBJ2-7; D not certain. In germline, CDR1 is SGHNT, CDR2 YYREEE (reference sequence). The CDR3 extends over 14 amino acids. Trimming took 4 bases from V and 6 from J, leaving 17 bases between them. The CDR3 here is CASSDHGLGGEQYF. CDR3 sequence (DNA): TGTGCCAGCAGCGACCACGGATTGGGTGGCGAGCAGTACTTC.

This clone was counted only a few times. The chain uses TRBV3-1 (or the pseudogene TRBV3-2) and TRBJ1-1; D is unresolved. CDR3 length: 15 residues. Deletions cut 2 bases from V and 5 bases from J, with 15 bases between. In germline, CDR1 is LGHDT, CDR2 YNNKEL (reference sequence). The CDR3 coding sequence is TGTGCCAGCAGCCAAAGCTTTCCCGTGGGGACTGAAGCTTTCTTT. It yields the protein CASSQSFPVGTEAFF.

J is TRBJ1-5 and V is TRBV27; 9 positions agree with TRBD1. The trim removed 8 bases at V and 4 bases at J, leaving 6 bases unmatched. This CDR3 has 14 amino acids. Germline CDR1 is MNHEY and CDR2 is SMNVEV (reference sequence). CDR3 nucleotide sequence: TGTGCCAGCGGGTTACAGGGGGCTAATCAGCCCCAGCATTTT. Its protein is CASGLQGANQPQHF.

The J gene is TRBJ2-7, the V gene TRBV30; TRBD1 agrees at 7 bases. CDR3 length: 15 residues. V gave up 3 bases and J gave up 7 bases; unmatched junction bases: 15. Germline values: CDR1 GTSNPN, CDR2 SVGIG (reference sequence). CDR3: CAWRTGAAGWGEQYF. The CDR3 coding sequence is TGTGCCTGGAGAACAGGGGCGGCTGGATGGGGAGAGCAGTACTTC.